The clone carrying this T cell receptor (beta chain) occurred a few times. Its antigen is as yet unknown. The data are from a study of T-cell memory formation after mild COVID-19. Overall study: Among the donors, TCR clusters were largely specific to each donor. Study-wide findings and caveats: Pre-infection memory already had some responding clones, implying cross-reactive memory joined. Of the contracting clones, CD4+ ones lay mainly in CM and EM, and CD8+ ones in EMRA. The SARS-CoV-2 specificity of second-wave clones reaching peak at day 37 remained unverified.

Each CDR3 protein is one row after TCRdb ran MiXCR on the 5' RACE reads. The data contain a few hundred thousand distinct CDR3 sequences, approximately 15% of them seen just once; the ten biggest clones take up over 20%. The germline V gene has CDR1 SGHDT and CDR2 YYEEEE. The CDR3 spans 15 residues. With V trimmed by 1 base and J by 2 bases, 2 bases remained unmatched. The rearrangement uses TRBV5-6 and TRBJ2-5; 10 bases line up with TRBD2. The sequence came from a man aged 18 to 30 who had mild COVID-19 (a few samples of this study predate the infection). Cell type and time point are not known. Sequencing was performed on PBMCs or a T cell subset sorted from them (not recorded which). The CDR3 DNA reads TGTGCCAGCAGCTTGTGGACTAGCGGACAAGAGACCCAGTACTTC. It specifies CASSLWTSGQETQYF.